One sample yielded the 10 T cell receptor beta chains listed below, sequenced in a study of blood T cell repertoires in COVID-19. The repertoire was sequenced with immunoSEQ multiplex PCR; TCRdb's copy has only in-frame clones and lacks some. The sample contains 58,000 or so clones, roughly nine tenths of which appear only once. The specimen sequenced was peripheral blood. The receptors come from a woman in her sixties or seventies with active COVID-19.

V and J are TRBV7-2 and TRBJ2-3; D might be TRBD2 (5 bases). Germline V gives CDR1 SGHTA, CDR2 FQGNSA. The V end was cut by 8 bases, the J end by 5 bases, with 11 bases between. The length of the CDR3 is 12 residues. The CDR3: CASGLPIDTQYF. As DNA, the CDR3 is TGTGCCAGCGGACTCCCAATAGATACGCAGTATTTT.

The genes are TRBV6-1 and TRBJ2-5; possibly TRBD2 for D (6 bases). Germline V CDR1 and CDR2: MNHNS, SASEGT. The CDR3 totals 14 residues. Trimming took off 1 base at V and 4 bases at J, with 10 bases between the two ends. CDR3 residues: CASSEVGGGETQYF. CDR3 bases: TGTGCCAGCAGTGAAGTGGGAGGTGGAGAGACCCAGTACTTC.

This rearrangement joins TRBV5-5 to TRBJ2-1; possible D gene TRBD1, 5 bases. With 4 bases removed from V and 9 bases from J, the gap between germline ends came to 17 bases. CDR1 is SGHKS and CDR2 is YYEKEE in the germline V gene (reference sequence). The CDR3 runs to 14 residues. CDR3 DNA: TGTGCCAGCAGCCTGATCAGGGTAGGTCTTGAGCAGTTCTTC. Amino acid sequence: CASSLIRVGLEQFF.

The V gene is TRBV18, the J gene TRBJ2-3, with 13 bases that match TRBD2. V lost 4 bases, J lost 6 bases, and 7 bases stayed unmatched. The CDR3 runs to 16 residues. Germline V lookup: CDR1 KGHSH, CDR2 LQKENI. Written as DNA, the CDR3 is TGTGCCAGCTCACTCACTAGCGGGAGGGCCGGTGATACGCAGTATTTT. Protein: CASSLTSGRAGDTQYF. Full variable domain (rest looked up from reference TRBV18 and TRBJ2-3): NAGVMQNPRHLVRRRGQEARLRCSPMKGHSHVYWYRQLPEEGLKFMVYLQKENIIDESGMPKERFSAEFPKEGPSILRIQQVVRGDSAAYFCASSLTSGRAGDTQYFGPGTRLTVL.

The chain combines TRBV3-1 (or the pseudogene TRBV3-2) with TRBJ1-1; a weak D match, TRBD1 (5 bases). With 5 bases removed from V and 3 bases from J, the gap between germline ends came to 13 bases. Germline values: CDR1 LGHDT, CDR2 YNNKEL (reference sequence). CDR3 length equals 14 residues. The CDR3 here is CASSFGDRDTEAFF. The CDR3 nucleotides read TGTGCCAGCAGCTTCGGCGACAGAGACACTGAAGCTTTCTTT.

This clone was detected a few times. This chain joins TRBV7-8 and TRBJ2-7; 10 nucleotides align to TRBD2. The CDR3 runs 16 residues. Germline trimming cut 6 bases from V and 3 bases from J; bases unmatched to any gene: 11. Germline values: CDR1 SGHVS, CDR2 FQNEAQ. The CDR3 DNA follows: TGTGCCAGCAGAAATGGGGCTAGCGGGAGTATCTACGAGCAGTACTTC. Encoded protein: CASRNGASGSIYEQYF.

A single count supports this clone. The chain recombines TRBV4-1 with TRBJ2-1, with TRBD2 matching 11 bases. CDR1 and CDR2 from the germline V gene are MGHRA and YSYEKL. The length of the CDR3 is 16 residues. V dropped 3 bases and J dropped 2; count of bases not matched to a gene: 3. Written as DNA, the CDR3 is TGCGCCAGCAGCCAGTTAGCGGGAGGGGCCTACAATGAGCAGTTCTTC. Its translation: CASSQLAGGAYNEQFF.

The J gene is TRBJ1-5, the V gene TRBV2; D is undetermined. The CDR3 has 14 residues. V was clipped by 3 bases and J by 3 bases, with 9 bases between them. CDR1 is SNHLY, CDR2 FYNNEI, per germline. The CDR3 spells CASSETQPNQPQHF. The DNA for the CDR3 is TGTGCCAGCAGTGAGACACAGCCCAATCAGCCCCAGCATTTT.

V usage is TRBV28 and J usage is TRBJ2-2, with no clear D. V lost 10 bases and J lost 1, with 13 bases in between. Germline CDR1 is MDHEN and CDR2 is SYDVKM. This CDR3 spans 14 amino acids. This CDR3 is CAIKAPGNTGELFF. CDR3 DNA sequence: TGTGCCATCAAGGCTCCGGGGAACACCGGGGAGCTGTTTTTT.

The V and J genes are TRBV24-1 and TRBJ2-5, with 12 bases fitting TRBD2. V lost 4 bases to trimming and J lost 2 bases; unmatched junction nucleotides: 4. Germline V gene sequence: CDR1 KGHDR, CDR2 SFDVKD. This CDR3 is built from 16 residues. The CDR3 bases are TGTGCCACCAGTGACCGTGGACTAGCGGGACAAGAGACCCAGTACTTC. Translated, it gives CATSDRGLAGQETQYF.